This TCR beta chain stems from a study of identifying expanded T cells in peripheral blood. Whole-study findings and limits: About 1.2 clones differed between technical replicates, versus approximately 17 and 20 over time. Two-week clone count variance significantly increased as total template count grew.

Regarding this clone: No antigen is known for it.

Collection occurred without any documented infections or immune events in donors. The CDR3 is 15 residues long. Germline V lookup: CDR1 SGHTA, CDR2 FQGNSA. V was cut by 5 bases and J by 6 bases, with 17 bases left in between. Assay used: immunoSEQ multiplex PCR; TCRdb lists only in-frame clones, some missing. The sample has around 85,000 clones, approximately 90% seen once. Specimen: blood. The TCR originated in a person aged 18-70 years in good health. This chain links TRBV7-2 with TRBJ1-5, with D possibly TRBD1 on 6 matching bases. The CDR3 nucleotides read TGTGCCAGCAGCCCACAGGGTCAAGGCTTTCAGCCCCAGCATTTT. Residues: CASSPQGQGFQPQHF.